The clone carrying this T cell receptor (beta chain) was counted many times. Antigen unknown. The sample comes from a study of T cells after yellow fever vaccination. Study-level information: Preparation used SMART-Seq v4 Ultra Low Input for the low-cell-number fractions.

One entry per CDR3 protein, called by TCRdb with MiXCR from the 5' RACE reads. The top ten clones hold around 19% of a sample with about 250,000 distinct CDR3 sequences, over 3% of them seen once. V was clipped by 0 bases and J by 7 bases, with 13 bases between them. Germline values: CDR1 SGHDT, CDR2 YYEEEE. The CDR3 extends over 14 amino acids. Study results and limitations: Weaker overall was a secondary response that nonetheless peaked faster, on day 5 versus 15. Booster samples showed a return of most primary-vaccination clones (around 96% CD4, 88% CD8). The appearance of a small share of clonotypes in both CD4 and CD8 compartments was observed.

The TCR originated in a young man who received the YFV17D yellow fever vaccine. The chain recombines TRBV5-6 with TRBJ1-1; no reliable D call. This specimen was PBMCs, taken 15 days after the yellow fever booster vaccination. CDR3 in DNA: TGTGCCAGCAGCTTGGGAGAGTGGGGAGGTGAAGCTTTCTTT. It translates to CASSLGEWGGEAFF.